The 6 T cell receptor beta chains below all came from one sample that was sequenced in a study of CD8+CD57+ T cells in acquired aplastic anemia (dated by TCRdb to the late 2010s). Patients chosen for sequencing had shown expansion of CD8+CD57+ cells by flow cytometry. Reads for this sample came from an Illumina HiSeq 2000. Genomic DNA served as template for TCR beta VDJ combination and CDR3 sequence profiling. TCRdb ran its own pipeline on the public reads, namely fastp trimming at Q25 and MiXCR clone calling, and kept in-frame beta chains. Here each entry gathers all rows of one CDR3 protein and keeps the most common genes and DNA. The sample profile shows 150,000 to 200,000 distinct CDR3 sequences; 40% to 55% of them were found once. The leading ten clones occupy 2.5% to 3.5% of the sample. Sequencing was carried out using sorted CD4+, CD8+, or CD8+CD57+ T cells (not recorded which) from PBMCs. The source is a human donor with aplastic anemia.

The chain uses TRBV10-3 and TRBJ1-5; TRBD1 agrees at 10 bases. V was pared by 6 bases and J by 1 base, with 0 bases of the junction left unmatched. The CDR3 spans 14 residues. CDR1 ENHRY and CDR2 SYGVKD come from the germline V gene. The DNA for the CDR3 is TGTGCCATCAGGGGACAGGGGAGCAATCAGCCCCAGCATTTT. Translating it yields CAIRGQGSNQPQHF.

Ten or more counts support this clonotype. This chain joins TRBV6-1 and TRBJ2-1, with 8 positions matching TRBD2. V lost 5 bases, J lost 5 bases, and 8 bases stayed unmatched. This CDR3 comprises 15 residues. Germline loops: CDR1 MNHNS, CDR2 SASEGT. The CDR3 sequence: CASSPRLAKDNEQFF. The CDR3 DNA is TGTGCCAGCAGTCCGAGACTAGCGAAGGACAATGAGCAGTTCTTC.

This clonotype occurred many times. The CDR3 nucleotides are TGCGCCAGCAGCCAGACCAGGGGTTACGAGCAGTACTTC. Translating gives CASSQTRGYEQYF. The V gene is TRBV4-3, the J gene TRBJ2-7, with D possibly matching TRBD1 (6 bases). V was pared by 3 bases and J by 4 bases, with 10 bases between. The germline V gene has CDR1 LGHNA and CDR2 YSLEER. The CDR3 spans 13 residues.

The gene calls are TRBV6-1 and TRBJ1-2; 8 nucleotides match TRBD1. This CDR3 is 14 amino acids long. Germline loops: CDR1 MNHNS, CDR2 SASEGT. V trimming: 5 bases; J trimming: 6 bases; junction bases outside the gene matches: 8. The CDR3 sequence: CASSPRGLPHGYTF. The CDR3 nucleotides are TGTGCCAGCAGTCCCAGGGGGCTCCCCCATGGCTACACCTTC.

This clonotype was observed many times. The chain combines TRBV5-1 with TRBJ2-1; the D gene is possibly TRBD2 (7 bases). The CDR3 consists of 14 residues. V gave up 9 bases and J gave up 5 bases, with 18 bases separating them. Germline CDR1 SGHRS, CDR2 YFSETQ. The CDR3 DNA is TGCGCCACCAACATGGGGGGGGCAAACAATGAGCAGTTCTTC. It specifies CATNMGGANNEQFF.

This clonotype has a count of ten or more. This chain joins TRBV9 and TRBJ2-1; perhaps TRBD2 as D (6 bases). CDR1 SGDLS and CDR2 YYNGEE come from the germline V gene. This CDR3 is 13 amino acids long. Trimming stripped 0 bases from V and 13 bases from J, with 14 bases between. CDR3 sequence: CASSVAAGPDQFF. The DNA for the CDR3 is TGTGCCAGCAGCGTAGCGGCGGGACCCGATCAGTTCTTC.